The 13 T cell receptor beta chains given below trace back to one sample, sequenced in a study of T cells in localized non-small cell lung cancer (TCRdb year 2020). To prepare the library, the immunoSEQ multiplex PCR assay was applied. TCRdb's version of the immuneACCESS table is confined to in-frame rearrangements and falls short of the full clone set. An unresolved V gene accounts for under half of the shortfall where checked; the remainder is of unknown origin. The sample table lists 30,000 to 35,000 clones, approximately 88% of them with a count of one. Over 2.5% of the sample is taken by the ten largest. The sample in question was peripheral blood, obtained before any cancer treatment. These receptor sequences come from a female donor older than 55 with stage I lung adenocarcinoma.

The chain employs TRBV18 and TRBJ1-3; D ambiguous. The CDR3 runs 18 residues. Germline values: CDR1 KGHSH, CDR2 LQKENI. The ends were cut back, 0 bases at V and 2 bases at J, with 17 bases in the middle. The CDR3 spells CASSPPGRAAIAGNTIYF. CDR3 in DNA: TGTGCCAGCTCACCACCAGGTAGGGCCGCCATCGCTGGAAACACCATATATTTT.

The CDR3 region is CASSRQETQYF. The CDR3 region has the DNA TGTGCCAGCTCACGTCAAGAGACCCAGTACTTC. This chain links TRBV18 with TRBJ2-5, with no clear D. The ends were cut back, 4 bases at V and 2 bases at J, with 2 bases in the middle. Germline V gene sequence: CDR1 KGHSH, CDR2 LQKENI. CDR3 length equals 11 residues.

V is TRBV29-1 and J is TRBJ1-2; D gene ambiguous. The CDR3 loop spans 14 amino acids. Looked up from germline, CDR1 is SQVTM and CDR2 is ANQGSEA. The germline V and J ends were trimmed by 7 bases and 2 bases, with 17 bases remaining between them. CDR3 amino acids: CSALDFPRNYGYTF. CDR3 sequence (DNA): TGCAGCGCTTTAGACTTCCCGAGAAACTATGGCTACACCTTC.

This chain joins TRBV7-9 and TRBJ2-4; D gene uncertain. Germline V gives CDR1 SEHNR, CDR2 FQNEAQ (reference sequence). Deletions cut 5 bases from V and 0 bases from J, with 14 bases between. The CDR3 is made up of 16 amino acids. CDR3 DNA: TGTGCCAGCAGCCCACGACTCAACCTAGCCAAAAACATTCAGTACTTC. It is translated as CASSPRLNLAKNIQYF.

J is TRBJ2-1 and V is TRBV4-3; TRBD2 matches at 15 bases. This CDR3 is built from 17 residues. CDR1 LGHNA and CDR2 YSLEER come from the germline V gene. V gave up 0 bases and J gave up 10 bases; unmatched junction bases: 7. CDR3 DNA: TGCGCCAGCAGCCAAGAGACGGGACTAGCGGGAGGATGGGAGCAGTTCTTC. Protein: CASSQETGLAGGWEQFF.

This chain connects TRBV7-2 to TRBJ1-5, with TRBD1 matching 9 bases. Germline V gene sequence: CDR1 SGHTA, CDR2 FQGNSA. V dropped 8 bases and J dropped 4; count of bases not matched to a gene: 12. The CDR3 is made up of 16 amino acids. CDR3 loop: CASGVFRGTGNQPQHF. In DNA form, the CDR3 reads TGTGCCAGCGGTGTGTTTAGGGGGACAGGGAATCAGCCCCAGCATTTT.

The CDR3 DNA sequence: TGTGCCAGTAGTCCCCGGTTGGGTTTGACAGCTTTCTTT. Translated, it gives CASSPRLGLTAFF. V and J are TRBV19 and TRBJ1-1; D is ambiguous. Germline loops: CDR1 LNHDA, CDR2 SQIVND (reference sequence). The length of the CDR3 is 13 residues. V shed 5 bases and J shed 10 bases, with 17 bases lying between them.

The chain carries TRBV5-1 and TRBJ2-1; D gene uncertain. Germline CDR1 and CDR2: SGHRS and YFSETQ. This CDR3 is built from 14 residues. Deletions cut 0 bases from V and 3 bases from J, with 7 bases between. DNA for the CDR3: TGCGCCAGCAGCTTGGGAGAAGGCTACAATGAGCAGTTCTTC. Amino acids: CASSLGEGYNEQFF. Variable domain in full (rest from reference TRBV5-1 and TRBJ2-1): KAGVTQTPRYLIKTRGQQVTLSCSPISGHRSVSWYQQTPGQGLQFLFEYFSETQRNKGNFPGRFSGRQFSNSRSEMNVSTLELGDSALYLCASSLGEGYNEQFFGPGTRLTVL.

As DNA, the CDR3 is TGTGCCAGCAGCCAAGATTGGACTAGCCATGAGCAGTTCTTC. This gives the protein CASSQDWTSHEQFF. The chain employs TRBV14 and TRBJ2-1, with 8 nucleotides matching TRBD2. CDR3 length: 14 amino acids. Germline values: CDR1 SGHDN, CDR2 FVKESK. The trim removed 0 bases at V and 8 bases at J, leaving 3 bases unmatched.

V usage is TRBV10-3 and J usage is TRBJ2-3; a possible D gene is TRBD1 (6 bases). Germline V gene lookup returns CDR1 ENHRY and CDR2 SYGVKD. The CDR3 consists of 13 residues. DNA of the CDR3: TGTGGTGTAAGGGGGAGAGGCACAGATACGCAGTATTTT. Its translation is CGVRGRGTDTQYF.

This rearrangement joins TRBV6-1 to TRBJ1-1; TRBD1 might be the D (5 bases). Germline CDR1 is MNHNS and CDR2 is SASEGT. The CDR3 covers 12 residues. Trimming took 6 bases from V and 8 from J, leaving 13 bases between them. The CDR3 bases are TGTGCCAGCAGCCGAGGGACGGAAGAAGCTTTCTTT. It specifies CASSRGTEEAFF.

The rearrangement links TRBV11-2 to TRBJ2-1; a weak D match, TRBD1 (6 bases). Germline assignment: CDR1 SGHAT and CDR2 FQNNGV. The germline V and J ends were trimmed by 4 bases and 15 bases, with 16 bases remaining between them. The CDR3 is 12 residues long. The CDR3 region has the DNA TGTGCCAGCAGCTCTACAGGGTGGGGGACGTTCTTC. Translating gives CASSSTGWGTFF.

This CDR3 reads CASSEGAGWGYTF. CDR3 nucleotides: TGTGCCAGCAGTGAAGGGGCAGGGTGGGGGTACACCTTC. The J gene is TRBJ1-2, the V gene TRBV6-1, with D tentatively TRBD1 (5 bases). CDR3 length: 13 amino acids. CDR1 is MNHNS and CDR2 is SASEGT in the germline V gene. The V end lost 1 base, the J end lost 11 bases, and 14 bases lay between the germline ends.